Given below is one T cell receptor (beta chain) in context. V trimming: 4 bases; J trimming: 7 bases; junction bases outside the gene matches: 8. In germline, CDR1 is SGDLS, CDR2 YYNGEE. This CDR3 region has 14 residues. The data were taken from a study of blood T cell repertoires in COVID-19. Study details: PBMCs, B-cell-depleted T cells, or T cells provided the cDNA or gDNA that made up the material.

In the authors' methods: Using reference gene primer amplification, nucleated cell counts were estimated. Sequenced by immunoSEQ multiplex PCR; TCRdb stores in-frame clones only, minus some. V, J and clone size are taken as reported in that table, and D and trimming were inferred from the DNA itself. The data contain 140,000 to 150,000 clones, more than 75% of them singletons. Sequencing was carried out using peripheral blood. The receptor was derived from a human donor with acute or convalescent COVID-19. The donor label of this sample is uncertain. The J gene is TRBJ1-1, the V gene TRBV9; TRBD1 matches 9 bases. The CDR3 loop reads CASSFRTGVVEAFF. The CDR3, as DNA: TGTGCCAGCAGCTTCCGGACAGGGGTGGTTGAAGCTTTCTTT.